A single sample gave rise to the 15 T cell receptor beta chains below, sequenced in a study of T cell clonotyping in hematopoietic cell transplantation. Profiled with immunoSEQ multiplex PCR; TCRdb holds only in-frame clones, not every one. The repertoire holds roughly 13,000 clones, with approximately 80% as singletons. Time point noted: recipient sample about 28 days before transplant, after cytoreduction. Sequenced here: peripheral blood mononuclear cells, sampled before stem cell transplant. These receptors all come from a man aged 55-75 years with acute myeloid leukemia. Some clones in this sample may be carry-over from other donors' samples.

CDR3 protein: CASAGPGIYGYTF. CDR3 nucleotide sequence: TGTGCCAGCGCCGGACCGGGGATCTATGGCTACACCTTC. The chain uses TRBV25-1 and TRBJ1-2; D not resolved. Germline V gene data show CDR1 as MGHDK and CDR2 as SYGVNS. The CDR3 has 13 amino acids. V was shortened by 8 bases and J by 4 bases, with 14 bases between the two germline ends.

This clone was seen a handful of times. This sequence joins TRBV6-6 and TRBJ2-1; 7 positions match TRBD1. The CDR3 runs to 13 residues. V lost 8 bases, J lost 3 bases, and 4 bases stayed unmatched. Germline V CDR1 and CDR2: MNHNY, SVGAGI (reference sequence). CDR3 sequence reads: CASGDSGYNEQFF. The CDR3 DNA reads as TGTGCCAGCGGGGACAGTGGCTACAATGAGCAGTTCTTC.

CDR3 DNA sequence: TGTGCCAGCAGCGTCGGGGGGGACACCGGGGAGCTGTTTTTT. It encodes CASSVGGDTGELFF. The V call is TRBV9, the J call TRBJ2-2; 8 positions match TRBD2. Trimming removed 2 bases from V and 3 bases from J; junction bases left unmatched: 0. Per the germline V gene, CDR1 is SGDLS and CDR2 is YYNGEE. This CDR3 has 14 amino acids.

V gene TRBV9 combines with J gene TRBJ2-7; 8 nucleotides align to TRBD1. Germline CDR1 and CDR2: SGDLS and YYNGEE. The CDR3 spans 15 residues. V gave up 0 bases and J gave up 0 bases; unmatched junction bases: 2. The CDR3 DNA reads as TGTGCCAGCAGCGTAGAGGGACAGGACTCCTACGAGCAGTACTTC. Translating gives CASSVEGQDSYEQYF.

This clone is termed large. The chain couples TRBV5-6 to TRBJ1-1; TRBD1 matches at 7 bases. This CDR3 comprises 14 residues. CDR1 is SGHDT and CDR2 is YYEEEE in the germline V gene. V lost 3 bases and J lost 5; bases outside the gene matches: 7. CDR3 in DNA: TGTGCCAGCAGCTACGAGGGGGCGCGGACTGAAGCTTTCTTT. The encoded protein is CASSYEGARTEAFF.

The genes are TRBV29-1 and TRBJ1-1, with a weak D call TRBD1 (6 bases). The germline V and J ends were trimmed by 3 bases and 0 bases, with 8 bases remaining between them. The germline CDR1 and CDR2 sequences are SQVTM and ANQGSEA. CDR3 length: 13 residues. The CDR3 loop reads CSVDNRVNTEAFF. For the CDR3, the DNA is TGCAGCGTTGATAACAGGGTGAACACTGAAGCTTTCTTT.

V and J are TRBV6-5 and TRBJ2-2, with D hard to call. Per germline, CDR1 MNHEY and CDR2 SVGAGI. V was shortened by 2 bases and J by 6 bases, with 7 bases between the two germline ends. CDR3 length: 13 residues. Here the CDR3 DNA reads TGTGCCAGCAGTTACGAATTGGCCGGGGAGCTGTTTTTT. This sequence encodes CASSYELAGELFF.

About this clone: In the same sample, other DNA sequences code for this CDR3. This chain links TRBV27 with TRBJ1-6; tentative D call: TRBD1 (5 bases). Germline V gene data show CDR1 as MNHEY and CDR2 as SMNVEV (reference sequence). The CDR3 length is 14 residues. Trimming cost V 6 bases and J 9 bases, with 15 bases left between them. The CDR3, as DNA: TGTGCCAGCAGGCTGGTCGGGGGTGGTTCACCCCTCCACTTT. This codes for CASRLVGGGSPLHF.

DNA for the CDR3: TGTGCCAGCAGCCAAGGCCACAGGGACGCCGGGGAGCTGTTTTTT. Its translation is CASSQGHRDAGELFF. The chain couples TRBV4-2 to TRBJ2-2; TRBD1 might be the D (6 bases). In germline, CDR1 is LGHNA, CDR2 YNFKEQ. The CDR3 sequence is 15 residues long. Trimming took 1 base from V and 6 from J, leaving 12 bases between them.

The chain couples TRBV11-2 to TRBJ1-2; no clear D. Germline-derived CDR1 and CDR2 are SGHAT and FQNNGV. Trimming stripped 5 bases from V and 2 bases from J, with 6 bases between. The length of the CDR3 is 12 residues. CDR3 nucleotide sequence: TGTGCCAGCAGCACCCAAAACTATGGCTACACCTTC. This codes for CASSTQNYGYTF.

Regarding this clone: At one end the junction does not follow the germline gene, possibly because of a read error. The chain employs TRBV30 and TRBJ2-7; TRBD1 agrees at 11 bases. The CDR3 extends over 13 amino acids. Germline V CDR1 and CDR2: GTSNPN, SVGIG (reference sequence). The CDR3 DNA sequence: TGTGCCTGGAGGGATAGGACAGGGGGCGCCTGGGACTTC. Its protein product is CAWRDRTGGAWDF.

This clone occurred a few times. V and J are TRBV7-2 and TRBJ1-2, with TRBD1 matching over 9 bases. This CDR3 spans 15 amino acids. V shed 2 bases, J shed 7 bases, and the junction held 8 bases outside the gene matches. Germline values: CDR1 SGHTA, CDR2 FQGNSA. The CDR3 DNA reads TGTGCCAGCAGCTTATTCGGGACAGGGAGAAGTGGCTACACCTTC. This gives the protein CASSLFGTGRSGYTF.

The chain is built from TRBV4-2 and TRBJ1-3; 7 bases fit TRBD1. The germline V gene encodes CDR1 LGHNA and CDR2 YNFKEQ. The CDR3 sequence is 15 residues long. J gave up 4 bases and V 1 base, and 4 bases lay outside the gene matches. The CDR3 bases are TGTGCCAGCAGCCAAGTTGGACAGGACGGAAACACCATATATTTT. Translation gives CASSQVGQDGNTIYF.

The J gene is TRBJ1-1, the V gene TRBV7-6; D ambiguous. Trimming shortened V by 5 bases and J by 4 bases, and 11 bases separated the two germline ends. The CDR3 is made up of 13 amino acids. Germline V gene sequence: CDR1 SGHVS, CDR2 FNYEAQ. For the CDR3, the DNA is TGTGCCAGCAGCCCTCGGGTTGGCACTGAAGCTTTCTTT. It is translated as CASSPRVGTEAFF.

The chain carries TRBV4-1 and TRBJ1-2; 7 bases match TRBD1. This CDR3 spans 16 amino acids. V shed 2 bases and J 4 bases; nucleotides not matched to a gene: 10. Per germline, CDR1 MGHRA and CDR2 YSYEKL. Here the CDR3 DNA reads TGCGCCAGCAGCCAATCTCGCCGGGACAGCCTCTATGGCTACACCTTC. As protein: CASSQSRRDSLYGYTF.